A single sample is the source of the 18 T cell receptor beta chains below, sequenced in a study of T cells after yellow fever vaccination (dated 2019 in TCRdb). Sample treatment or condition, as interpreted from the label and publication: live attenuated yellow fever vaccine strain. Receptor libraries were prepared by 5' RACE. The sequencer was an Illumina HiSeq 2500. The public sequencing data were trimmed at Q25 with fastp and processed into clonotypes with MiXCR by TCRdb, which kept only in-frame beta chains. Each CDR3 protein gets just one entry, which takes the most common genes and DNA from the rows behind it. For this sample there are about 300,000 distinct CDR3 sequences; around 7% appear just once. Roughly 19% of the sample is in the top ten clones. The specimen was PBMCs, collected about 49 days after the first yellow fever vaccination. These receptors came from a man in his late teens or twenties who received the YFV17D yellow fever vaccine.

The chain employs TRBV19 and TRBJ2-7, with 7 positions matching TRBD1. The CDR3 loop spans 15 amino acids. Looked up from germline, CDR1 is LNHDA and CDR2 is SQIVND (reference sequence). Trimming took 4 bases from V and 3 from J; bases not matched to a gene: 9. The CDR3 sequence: CASSKKGQPNYEQYF. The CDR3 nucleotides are TGTGCCAGTAGTAAAAAGGGACAGCCGAACTACGAGCAGTACTTC.

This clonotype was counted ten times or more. This CDR3 reads CASSQGAGEAFF. The CDR3, as DNA: TGTGCCAGCAGCCAAGGGGCGGGTGAAGCTTTCTTT. This chain joins TRBV3-1 and TRBJ1-1; D gene unclear. Germline CDR1 is LGHDT and CDR2 is YNNKEL (reference sequence). V lost 1 base, J lost 7 bases, and 7 bases lay in between. This CDR3 has 12 residues.

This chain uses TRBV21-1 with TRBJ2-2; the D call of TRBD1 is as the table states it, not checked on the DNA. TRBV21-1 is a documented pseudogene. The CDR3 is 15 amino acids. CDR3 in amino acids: CASSKPGQGAGELFF. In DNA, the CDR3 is TGTGCCAGCAGCAAACCGGGACAGGGGGCCGGGGAGCTGTTTTTT.

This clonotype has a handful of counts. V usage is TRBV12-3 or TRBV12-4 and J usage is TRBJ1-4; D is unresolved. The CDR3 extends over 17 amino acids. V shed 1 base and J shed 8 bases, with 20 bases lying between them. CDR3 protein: CASSLDLQAGPSEKLFF. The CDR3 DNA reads TGTGCCAGCAGTTTAGACTTACAAGCGGGCCCGTCCGAAAAACTGTTTTTT.

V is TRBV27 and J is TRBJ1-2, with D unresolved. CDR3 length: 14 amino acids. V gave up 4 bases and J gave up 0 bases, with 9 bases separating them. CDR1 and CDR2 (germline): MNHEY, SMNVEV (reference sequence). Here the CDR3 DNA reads TGTGCCAGCAGTTGGTACGGACCTAACTATGGCTACACCTTC. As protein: CASSWYGPNYGYTF.

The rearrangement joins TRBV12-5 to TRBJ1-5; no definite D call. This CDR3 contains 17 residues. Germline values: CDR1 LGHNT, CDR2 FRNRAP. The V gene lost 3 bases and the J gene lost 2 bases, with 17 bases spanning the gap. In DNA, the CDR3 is TGTGCTAGTGGTTTTTCCCTCACCCGTGCGGGCAATCAGCCCCAGCATTTT. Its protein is CASGFSLTRAGNQPQHF.

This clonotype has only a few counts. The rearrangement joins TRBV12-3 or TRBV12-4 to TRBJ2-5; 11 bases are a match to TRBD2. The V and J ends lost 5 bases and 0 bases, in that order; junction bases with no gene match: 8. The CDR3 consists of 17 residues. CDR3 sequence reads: CASSASGGSLYQETQYF. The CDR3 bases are TGTGCCAGCAGTGCTAGCGGGGGGTCCCTATACCAAGAGACCCAGTACTTC.

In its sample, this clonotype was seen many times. CDR3 sequence reads: CASISGGAYNEQFF. As DNA, the CDR3 is TGTGCCAGTATAAGCGGGGGAGCCTACAATGAGCAGTTCTTC. The chain has TRBV19 and TRBJ2-1; the match to TRBD2 covers 8 bases. CDR3 size: 14 residues. V shed 7 bases and J 2 bases; nucleotides not matched to a gene: 4. The germline gives CDR1 LNHDA, CDR2 SQIVND (reference sequence).

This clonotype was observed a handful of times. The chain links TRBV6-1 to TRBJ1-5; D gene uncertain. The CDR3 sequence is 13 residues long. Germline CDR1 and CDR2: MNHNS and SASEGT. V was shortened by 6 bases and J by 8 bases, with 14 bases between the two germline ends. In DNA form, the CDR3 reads TGTGCCAGCAGCCCGGTGGGGTCGGAGCCCCAGCATTTT. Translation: CASSPVGSEPQHF.

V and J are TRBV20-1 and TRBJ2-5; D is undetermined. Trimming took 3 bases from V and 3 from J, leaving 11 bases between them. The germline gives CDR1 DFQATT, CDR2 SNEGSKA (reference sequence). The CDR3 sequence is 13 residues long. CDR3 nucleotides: TGCAGTGCTAGTGGTACACCCAAAGAGACCCAGTACTTC. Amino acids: CSASGTPKETQYF.

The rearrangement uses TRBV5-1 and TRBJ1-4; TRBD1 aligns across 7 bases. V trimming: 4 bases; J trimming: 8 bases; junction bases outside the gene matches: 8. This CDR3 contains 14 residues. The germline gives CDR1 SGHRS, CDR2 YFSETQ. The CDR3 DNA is TGCGCCAGCAGCCTGACAGGGTCCCTCGAAAAACTGTTTTTT. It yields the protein CASSLTGSLEKLFF.

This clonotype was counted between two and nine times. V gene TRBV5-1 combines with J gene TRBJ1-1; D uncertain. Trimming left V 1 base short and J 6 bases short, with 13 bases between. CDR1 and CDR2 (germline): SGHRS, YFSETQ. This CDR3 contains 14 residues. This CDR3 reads CASSLLGIGAEAFF. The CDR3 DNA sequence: TGCGCCAGCAGCTTGTTAGGGATAGGAGCTGAAGCTTTCTTT.

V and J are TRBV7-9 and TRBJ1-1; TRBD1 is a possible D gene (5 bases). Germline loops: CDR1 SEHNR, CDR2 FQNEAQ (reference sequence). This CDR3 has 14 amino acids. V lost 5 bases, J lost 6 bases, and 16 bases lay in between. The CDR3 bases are TGTGCCAGCAGCGAGTCCTCGGGGGTGGCTGAAGCTTTCTTT. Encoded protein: CASSESSGVAEAFF.

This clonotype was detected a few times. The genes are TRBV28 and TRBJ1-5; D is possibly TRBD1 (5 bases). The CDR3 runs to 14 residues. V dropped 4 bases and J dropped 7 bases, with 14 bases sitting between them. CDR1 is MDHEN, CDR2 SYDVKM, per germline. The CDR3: CASSYQGFGQPQHF. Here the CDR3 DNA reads TGTGCCAGCAGTTATCAGGGCTTCGGGCAGCCCCAGCATTTT. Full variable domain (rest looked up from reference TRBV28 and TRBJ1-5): DVKVTQSSRYLVKRTGEKVFLECVQDMDHENMFWYRQDPGLGLRLIYFSYDVKMKEKGDIPEGYSVSREKKERFSLILESASTNQTSMYLCASSYQGFGQPQHFGDGTRLSIL.

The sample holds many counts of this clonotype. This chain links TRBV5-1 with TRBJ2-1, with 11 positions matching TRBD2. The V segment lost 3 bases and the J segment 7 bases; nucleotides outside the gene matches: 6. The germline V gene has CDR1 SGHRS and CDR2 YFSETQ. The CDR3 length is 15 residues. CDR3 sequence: CASSSGLAVGNEQFF. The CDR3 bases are TGCGCCAGCAGCTCGGGACTAGCGGTTGGGAATGAGCAGTTCTTC. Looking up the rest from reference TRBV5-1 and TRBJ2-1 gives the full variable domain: KAGVTQTPRYLIKTRGQQVTLSCSPISGHRSVSWYQQTPGQGLQFLFEYFSETQRNKGNFPGRFSGRQFSNSRSEMNVSTLELGDSALYLCASSSGLAVGNEQFFGPGTRLTVL.

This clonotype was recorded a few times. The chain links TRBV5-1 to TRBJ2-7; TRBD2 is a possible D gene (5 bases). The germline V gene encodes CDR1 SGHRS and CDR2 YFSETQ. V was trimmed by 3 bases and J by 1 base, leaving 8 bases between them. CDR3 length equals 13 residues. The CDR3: CASSSGESYEQYV. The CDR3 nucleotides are TGCGCCAGCAGCTCCGGGGAATCCTACGAGCAGTACGTC.

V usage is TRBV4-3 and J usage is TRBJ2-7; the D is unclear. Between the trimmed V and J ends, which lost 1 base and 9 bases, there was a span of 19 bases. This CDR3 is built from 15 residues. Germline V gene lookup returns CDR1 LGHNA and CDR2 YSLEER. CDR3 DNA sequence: TGCGCCAGCAGCCAAGGTCCGGATCGCAAGACTGGGCAGTACTTC. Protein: CASSQGPDRKTGQYF.

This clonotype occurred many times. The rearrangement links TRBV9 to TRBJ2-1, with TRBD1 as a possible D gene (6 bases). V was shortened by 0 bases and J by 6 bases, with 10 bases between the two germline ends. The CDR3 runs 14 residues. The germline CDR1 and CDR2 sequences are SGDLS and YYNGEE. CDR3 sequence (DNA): TGTGCCAGCAGCGTAGTGGGGGCCGGCAATGAGCAGTTCTTC. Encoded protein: CASSVVGAGNEQFF. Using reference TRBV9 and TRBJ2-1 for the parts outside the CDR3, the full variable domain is DSGVTQTPKHLITATGQRVTLRCSPRSGDLSVYWYQQSLDQGLQFLIQYYNGEERAKGNILERFSAQQFPDLHSELNLSSLELGDSALYFCASSVVGAGNEQFFGPGTRLTVL.